The sequence of this TCR beta chain was determined in a study of tumor-infiltrating lymphocytes in localized non-small cell lung cancer. On the study more broadly: Several tumor histologies, both smoking statuses, and some post-neoadjuvant chemotherapy samples were included. Findings and caveats of the study: Tumor T-cell fraction was not associated with recurrence-free survival. Each assay used a separate piece of the same tissue. Immunotypes IM1 and IM2 had similar TCR-derived T-cell fractions.

Germline V lookup: CDR1 SGHRS, CDR2 YFSETQ. V was pared by 0 bases and J by 3 bases, with 13 bases between. CDR3 length equals 16 residues. Comment on this clone: Its antigen is not known.

This table comes from immunoSEQ multiplex PCR, and its TCRdb copy is limited to in-frame clones, with some not included. Of under 25,000 clones listed, under 75% are singletons. The sample was lung tumor tissue. This chain links TRBV5-1 with TRBJ2-4; no clear D. This receptor was taken from a human donor with non-small cell lung cancer. The CDR3 DNA reads as TGCGCCAGCAGCTTGGATGGGTTCCGAGGCAAAAACATTCAGTACTTC. Protein sequence: CASSLDGFRGKNIQYF.